The 26 T cell receptor beta chains reported below all come from one sample, sequenced in a study of Ad26.COV2.S vaccination and SARS-CoV-2 variants. The protocol was immunoSEQ multiplex PCR, while the TCRdb copy is restricted to in-frame clones and leaves out a portion. The sample includes about 280,000 clones, around 87% of them seen just once. Sample treatment: over 15 received Ad26.COV2.S at low or high dose, single or two shots; five or six received placebo; per-sample allocation not given. Day 63 after the first injection of vaccine or placebo was the sampling time. This specimen was peripheral blood, taken in a trial of Ad26.COV2.S vaccine versus placebo. The source is a person between 18 and 60 years old who received the Ad26.COV2.S COVID-19 vaccine or a placebo.

The chain is built from TRBV5-4 and TRBJ2-2; 9 bases agree with TRBD1. V was clipped by 4 bases and J by 3 bases; unmatched bases: 4. Germline CDR1 reads SGHNT; CDR2 reads YYREEE (reference sequence). The CDR3 is 15 amino acids. The CDR3 nucleotides are TGTGCCAGCAGCCCCGGGACAGGGTACACCGGGGAGCTGTTTTTT. It is translated as CASSPGTGYTGELFF.

This chain joins TRBV29-1 and TRBJ1-1; no reliable D call. Germline V gene lookup returns CDR1 SQVTM and CDR2 ANQGSEA. CDR3 size: 13 residues. V was shortened by 0 bases and J by 5 bases, with 10 bases between the two germline ends. Here the CDR3 reads CSVEDGVGTEAFF. CDR3 DNA: TGCAGCGTTGAAGACGGGGTCGGGACTGAAGCTTTCTTT.

The gene calls are TRBV27 and TRBJ2-3; no clear D. The V end was cut by 5 bases, the J end by 0 bases, with 15 bases between. This CDR3 has 16 amino acids. Germline CDR1 MNHEY, CDR2 SMNVEV (reference sequence). In DNA form, the CDR3 reads TGTGCCAGCAGTACACGCCCCGGATATAGCACAGATACGCAGTATTTT. Translated, it gives CASSTRPGYSTDTQYF.

V usage is TRBV6-5 and J usage is TRBJ2-7; D may be TRBD1 (5 bases). Trimming left V 2 bases short and J 3 bases short, with 14 bases between. This CDR3 region has 15 residues. CDR1 MNHEY and CDR2 SVGAGI come from the germline V gene. The CDR3 DNA is TGTGCCAGCAGTTACCGAACAGGATCCTTCTACGAGCAGTACTTC. Its protein is CASSYRTGSFYEQYF.

This chain joins TRBV30 and TRBJ1-5; D is possibly TRBD1 (5 bases). V shed 1 base and J shed 5 bases, with 12 bases lying between them. Looked up from germline, CDR1 is GTSNPN and CDR2 is SVGIG (reference sequence). This CDR3 has 14 residues. The CDR3 protein is CAWSGLQGDQPQHF. The DNA for the CDR3 is TGTGCCTGGAGTGGATTGCAGGGTGATCAGCCCCAGCATTTT.

This clone has a single count. This chain joins TRBV7-9 and TRBJ2-5; D not certain. The CDR3 has 15 residues. Trimming stripped 0 bases from V and 4 bases from J, with 12 bases between. Germline V gene data show CDR1 as SEHNR and CDR2 as FQNEAQ (reference sequence). The CDR3 loop reads CASSLANSLSETQYF. The CDR3, as DNA: TGTGCCAGCAGCTTAGCAAACAGCCTCTCAGAGACCCAGTACTTC.

This clone was counted a few times. The rearrangement uses TRBV4-1 and TRBJ1-3; D remains unclear. Germline values: CDR1 MGHRA, CDR2 YSYEKL. Deletions cut 3 bases from V and 0 bases from J, with 9 bases between. There are 15 residues in the CDR3. DNA for the CDR3: TGCGCCAGCAGCCAGGGTCTAGGCTCTGGAAACACCATATATTTT. This gives the protein CASSQGLGSGNTIYF.

This sequence joins TRBV15 and TRBJ1-3; D is perhaps TRBD1 (5 bases). In germline, CDR1 is LNHNV, CDR2 YYDKDF (reference sequence). CDR3 size: 16 residues. Trimming left V 0 bases short and J 4 bases short, with 13 bases between. CDR3 nucleotide sequence: TGTGCCACCAGCAGAGATGCGGGGACTGCGGGAAACACCATATATTTT. It yields the protein CATSRDAGTAGNTIYF.

This chain links TRBV24-1 with TRBJ2-1; 8 nucleotides match TRBD2. The V gene's germline CDR1 is KGHDR and CDR2 SFDVKD. The V segment lost 4 bases and the J segment 8 bases; nucleotides outside the gene matches: 6. CDR3 length: 14 residues. DNA of the CDR3: TGTGCCACCAGTGACCCTGGACTAGCCCATGAGCAGTTCTTC. Translated: CATSDPGLAHEQFF.

The rearrangement uses TRBV15 and TRBJ1-5; D possibly corresponds to TRBD1 (5 bases). CDR3 length equals 17 residues. Germline V gene sequence: CDR1 LNHNV, CDR2 YYDKDF (reference sequence). The V gene lost 0 bases and the J gene lost 0 bases, with 12 bases spanning the gap. The CDR3 is CATSRDRLTASNQPQHF. The DNA of the CDR3 is TGTGCCACCAGCAGAGATCGGTTGACAGCTAGCAATCAGCCCCAGCATTTT.

In its sample, this clone was seen a few times. The gene calls are TRBV7-9 and TRBJ1-1; D is unresolved. Trimming cost V 2 bases and J 2 bases, with 6 bases left between them. CDR1 and CDR2 from the germline V gene are SEHNR and FQNEAQ (reference sequence). The CDR3 has 13 residues. The CDR3, as DNA: TGTGCCAGCAGCTTACCAACAAACACTGAAGCTTTCTTT. Protein product: CASSLPTNTEAFF.

As concerns this clone: One junction end disagrees with the germline gene, perhaps due to a read error. CDR3 sequence (DNA): TGTGCCAGCAGAGATACAGGGAACGCCGGGGAGCTGTTTTTT. This sequence encodes CASRDTGNAGELFF. The genes are TRBV2 and TRBJ2-2, with D perhaps TRBD1 (6 bases). Germline V gene lookup returns CDR1 SNHLY and CDR2 FYNNEI. The CDR3 runs to 14 residues.

This clone was observed a single time. This chain uses TRBV29-1 with TRBJ1-5; D gene uncertain. V was pared by 4 bases and J by 4 bases, with 8 bases between. The CDR3 has 12 residues. Germline CDR1 reads SQVTM; CDR2 reads ANQGSEA. The CDR3 loop is CSVGDPNQPQHF. The DNA of the CDR3 is TGCAGCGTTGGTGACCCTAATCAGCCCCAGCATTTT.

V gene TRBV9 combines with J gene TRBJ1-3; D is perhaps TRBD1 (5 bases). CDR3 size: 16 residues. V was trimmed by 3 bases and J by 0 bases, leaving 13 bases between them. Germline V CDR1 and CDR2: SGDLS, YYNGEE. DNA for the CDR3: TGTGCCAGCAGCGCCGGGGGGGATCCCTCTGGAAACACCATATATTTT. It codes for CASSAGGDPSGNTIYF.

The chain joins TRBV10-3 to TRBJ1-2; D unresolved. The CDR3 runs to 12 residues. Trimming pared 8 bases from V and 5 bases from J, leaving 12 bases between. CDR1 and CDR2 (germline): ENHRY, SYGVKD. CDR3 amino acids: CAIGGEGYGYTF. Here the CDR3 DNA reads TGTGCCATCGGCGGAGAGGGATATGGCTACACCTTC.

The rearrangement uses TRBV11-1 and TRBJ2-1; 8 bases fit TRBD2. CDR3 size: 14 residues. Germline V gene lookup returns CDR1 SGHAT and CDR2 FQDESV (reference sequence). V shed 5 bases and J 3 bases; nucleotides not matched to a gene: 3. In nucleotides, the CDR3 is TGTGCCAGCAGCCCCGGGGGGGACTACAATGAGCAGTTCTTC. As protein: CASSPGGDYNEQFF.

V and J are TRBV29-1 and TRBJ2-3; a possible D gene is TRBD2 (5 bases). Germline V gives CDR1 SQVTM, CDR2 ANQGSEA. The V and J ends lost 1 base and 6 bases respectively, with 11 bases between them. The CDR3 is 13 residues long. The CDR3 sequence: CSVEVVRVDTQYF. The CDR3 nucleotides are TGCAGCGTTGAAGTAGTGAGGGTGGATACGCAGTATTTT.

This chain joins TRBV9 and TRBJ2-1; no clear D. Trimming took off 1 base at V and 9 bases at J, with 11 bases between the two ends. Germline CDR1 is SGDLS and CDR2 is YYNGEE. This CDR3 has 13 amino acids. The CDR3 DNA follows: TGTGCCAGCAGCGTACGTTTGAAGGGTGAGCAGTTCTTC. This codes for CASSVRLKGEQFF.

This rearrangement joins TRBV29-1 to TRBJ1-1; D is perhaps TRBD1 (5 bases). V was trimmed by 7 bases and J by 5 bases, leaving 14 bases between them. Germline V gene lookup returns CDR1 SQVTM and CDR2 ANQGSEA. The CDR3 has 12 residues. CDR3 bases: TGCAGCGCCACCAGGGATTTTACTGAAGCTTTCTTT. It encodes CSATRDFTEAFF.

The V call is TRBV5-8, the J call TRBJ2-1; TRBD1 matches 8 bases. CDR3 length: 14 residues. J gave up 3 bases and V 4 bases, and 3 bases lay outside the gene matches. Germline lookup yields CDR1 SGHTS and CDR2 YDEGEE. CDR3 sequence reads: CASSPGQGYNEQFF. The CDR3 DNA reads TGTGCCAGCAGCCCCGGACAGGGCTACAATGAGCAGTTCTTC.

This clone was seen a handful of times. The CDR3 sequence: CASSKGQRYGYTF. CDR3 coding DNA: TGCGCCAGCAGCAAAGGACAGAGATATGGCTACACCTTC. The genes are TRBV10-2 and TRBJ1-2; weak D call: TRBD1 (6 bases). V was shortened by 6 bases and J by 5 bases, with 13 bases between the two germline ends. CDR3 size: 13 residues. Germline V gene data show CDR1 as WSHSY and CDR2 as SAAADI.

The gene calls are TRBV5-6 and TRBJ2-3; 7 bases map to TRBD1. The germline CDR1 and CDR2 sequences are SGHDT and YYEEEE. CDR3 size: 15 residues. The J segment lost 1 base and the V segment lost 4 bases, leaving 6 bases of the junction unmatched. For the CDR3, the DNA is TGTGCCAGCAGCAGGAGACAGGGACGCACAGATACGCAGTATTTT. As protein: CASSRRQGRTDTQYF.

The chain joins TRBV14 to TRBJ1-6; D possibly corresponds to TRBD1 (5 bases). CDR1 and CDR2 from the germline V gene are SGHDN and FVKESK. V lost 4 bases, J lost 7 bases, and 11 bases lay in between. The CDR3 consists of 14 residues. The DNA for the CDR3 is TGTGCCAGCAGCCTAGTTGGGGGGAATTCACCCCTCCACTTT. This gives the protein CASSLVGGNSPLHF.

V and J are TRBV5-4 and TRBJ1-1; maybe TRBD1 (6 bases). The CDR3 length is 13 residues. Germline lookup yields CDR1 SGHNT and CDR2 YYREEE (reference sequence). V gave up 2 bases and J gave up 4 bases, with 9 bases separating them. The CDR3, as DNA: TGTGCCAGCAGCTTCTCAGGGGTCACTGAAGCTTTCTTT. Protein product: CASSFSGVTEAFF. The variable domain in full, completed from reference TRBV5-4 and TRBJ1-1, reads ETGVTQSPTHLIKTRGQQVTLRCSSQSGHNTVSWYQQALGQGPQFIFQYYREEENGRGNFPPRFSGLQFPNYSSELNVNALELDDSALYLCASSFSGVTEAFFGQGTRLTVV.

The chain links TRBV19 to TRBJ1-5; D is undetermined. CDR3 length equals 16 residues. Trimming pared 4 bases from V and 2 bases from J, leaving 15 bases between. Germline CDR1 and CDR2: LNHDA and SQIVND (reference sequence). CDR3 nucleotides: TGTGCCAGTAGTAGGTTTGGACTCAACGGCAATCAGCCCCAGCATTTT. Translation gives CASSRFGLNGNQPQHF.

The rearrangement uses TRBV29-1 and TRBJ2-2; no reliable D call. The CDR3 covers 12 residues. CDR1 is SQVTM and CDR2 is ANQGSEA in the germline V gene. V lost 1 base, J lost 2 bases, and 2 bases lay in between. The chain's CDR3 is CSVEGNTGELFF. CDR3 nucleotides: TGCAGCGTTGAAGGCAACACCGGGGAGCTGTTTTTT.